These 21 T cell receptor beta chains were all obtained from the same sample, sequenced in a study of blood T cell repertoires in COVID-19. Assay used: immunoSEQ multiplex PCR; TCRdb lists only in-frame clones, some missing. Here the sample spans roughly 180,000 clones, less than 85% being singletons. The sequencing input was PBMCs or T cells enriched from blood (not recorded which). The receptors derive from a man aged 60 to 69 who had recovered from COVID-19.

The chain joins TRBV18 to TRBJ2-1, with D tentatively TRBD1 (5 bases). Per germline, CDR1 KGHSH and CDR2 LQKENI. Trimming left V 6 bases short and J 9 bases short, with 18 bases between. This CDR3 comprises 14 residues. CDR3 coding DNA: TGTGCCAGCTCGGCGACAGTAGATACTACTGAGCAGTTCTTC. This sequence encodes CASSATVDTTEQFF. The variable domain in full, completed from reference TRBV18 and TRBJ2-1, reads NAGVMQNPRHLVRRRGQEARLRCSPMKGHSHVYWYRQLPEEGLKFMVYLQKENIIDESGMPKERFSAEFPKEGPSILRIQQVVRGDSAAYFCASSATVDTTEQFFGPGTRLTVL.

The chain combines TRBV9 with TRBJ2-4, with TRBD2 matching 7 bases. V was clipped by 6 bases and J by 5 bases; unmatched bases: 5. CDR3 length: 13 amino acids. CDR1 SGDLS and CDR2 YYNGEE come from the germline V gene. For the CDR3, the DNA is TGTGCCAGCAAGCGGGACTCCGAAAACATTCAGTACTTC. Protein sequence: CASKRDSENIQYF. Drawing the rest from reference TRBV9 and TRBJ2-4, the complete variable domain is DSGVTQTPKHLITATGQRVTLRCSPRSGDLSVYWYQQSLDQGLQFLIQYYNGEERAKGNILERFSAQQFPDLHSELNLSSLELGDSALYFCASKRDSENIQYFGAGTRLSVL.

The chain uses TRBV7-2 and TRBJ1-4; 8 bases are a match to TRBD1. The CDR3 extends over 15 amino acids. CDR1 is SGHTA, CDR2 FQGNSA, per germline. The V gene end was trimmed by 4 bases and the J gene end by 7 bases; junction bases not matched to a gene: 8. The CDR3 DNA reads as TGTGCCAGCAGCTCGTACAGGGGGTCCGCTGAAAAACTGTTTTTT. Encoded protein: CASSSYRGSAEKLFF.

CDR3 sequence (DNA): TGTGCCAGCAGCGTAGCTTTAGGGGATCGAGGCTACACCTTC. This sequence encodes CASSVALGDRGYTF. The chain couples TRBV9 to TRBJ1-2; the D gene is possibly TRBD1 (5 bases). The CDR3 consists of 14 residues. V was pared by 0 bases and J by 8 bases, with 14 bases between. The germline gives CDR1 SGDLS, CDR2 YYNGEE.

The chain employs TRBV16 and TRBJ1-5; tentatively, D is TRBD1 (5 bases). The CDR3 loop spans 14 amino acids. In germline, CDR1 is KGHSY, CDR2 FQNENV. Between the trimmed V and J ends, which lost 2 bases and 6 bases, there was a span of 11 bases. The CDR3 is CASSQSGGFQPQHF. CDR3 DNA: TGTGCCAGCAGCCAAAGTGGGGGGTTTCAGCCCCAGCATTTT. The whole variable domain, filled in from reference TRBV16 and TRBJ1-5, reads GEEVAQTPKHLVRGEGQKAKLYCAPIKGHSYVFWYQQVLKNEFKFLISFQNENVFDETGMPKERFSAKCLPNSPCSLEIQATKLEDSAVYFCASSQSGGFQPQHFGDGTRLSIL.

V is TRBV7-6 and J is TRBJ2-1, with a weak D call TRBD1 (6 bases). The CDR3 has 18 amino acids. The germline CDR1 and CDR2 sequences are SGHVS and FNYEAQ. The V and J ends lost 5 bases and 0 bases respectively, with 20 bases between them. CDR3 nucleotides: TGTGCCAGCAGCCTCACCCGAGGGGACACCAGCTCCTACAATGAGCAGTTCTTC. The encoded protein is CASSLTRGDTSSYNEQFF.

The CDR3 DNA sequence: TGTGCCAGTAGTATTCTAGGTGACGAGCAGTACTTC. Translation: CASSILGDEQYF. The rearrangement links TRBV19 to TRBJ2-7; D is unresolved. V shed 3 bases and J shed 5 bases, with 8 bases lying between them. Germline V lookup: CDR1 LNHDA, CDR2 SQIVND (reference sequence). This CDR3 has 12 amino acids.

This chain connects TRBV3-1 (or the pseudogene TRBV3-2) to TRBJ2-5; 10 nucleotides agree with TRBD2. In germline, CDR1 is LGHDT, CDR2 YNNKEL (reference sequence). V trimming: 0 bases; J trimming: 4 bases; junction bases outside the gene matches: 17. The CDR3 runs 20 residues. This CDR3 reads CASSQDRIRRSGGALETQYF. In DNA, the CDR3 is TGTGCCAGCAGCCAAGATAGGATCCGTCGGAGCGGGGGGGCGTTAGAGACCCAGTACTTC.

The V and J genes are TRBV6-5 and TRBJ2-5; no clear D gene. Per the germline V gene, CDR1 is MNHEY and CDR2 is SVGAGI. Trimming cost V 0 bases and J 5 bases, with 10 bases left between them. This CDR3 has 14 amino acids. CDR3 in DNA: TGTGCCAGCAGTTACTCGGAGTCTGGGGAGACCCAGTACTTC. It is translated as CASSYSESGETQYF.

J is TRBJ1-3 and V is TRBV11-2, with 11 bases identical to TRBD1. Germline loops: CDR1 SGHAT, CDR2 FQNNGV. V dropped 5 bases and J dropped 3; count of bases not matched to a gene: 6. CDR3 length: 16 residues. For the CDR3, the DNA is TGTGCCAGCAGCACATGGACAGGGGGCGGTGGAAACACCATATATTTT. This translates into CASSTWTGGGGNTIYF.

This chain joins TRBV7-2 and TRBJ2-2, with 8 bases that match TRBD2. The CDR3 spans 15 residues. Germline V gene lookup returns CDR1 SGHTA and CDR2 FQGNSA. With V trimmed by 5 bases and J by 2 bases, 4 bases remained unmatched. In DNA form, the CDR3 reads TGTGCCAGCAGCCCTACTAGCGGAAACACCGGGGAGCTGTTTTTT. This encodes CASSPTSGNTGELFF.

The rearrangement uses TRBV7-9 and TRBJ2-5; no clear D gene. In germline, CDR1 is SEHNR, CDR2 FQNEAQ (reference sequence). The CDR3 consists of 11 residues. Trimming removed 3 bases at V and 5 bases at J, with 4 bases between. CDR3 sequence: CASSFRETQYF. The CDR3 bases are TGTGCCAGCAGCTTTCGGGAGACCCAGTACTTC.

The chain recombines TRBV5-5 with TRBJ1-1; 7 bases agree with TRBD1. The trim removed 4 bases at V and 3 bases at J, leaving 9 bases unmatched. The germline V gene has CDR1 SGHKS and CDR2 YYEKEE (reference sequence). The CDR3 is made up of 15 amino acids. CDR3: CASSSQTGVDTEAFF. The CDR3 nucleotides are TGTGCCAGCAGCAGTCAAACAGGGGTCGACACTGAAGCTTTCTTT. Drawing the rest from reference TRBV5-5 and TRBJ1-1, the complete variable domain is DAGVTQSPTHLIKTRGQQVTLRCSPISGHKSVSWYQQVLGQGPQFIFQYYEKEERGRGNFPDRFSARQFPNYSSELNVNALLLGDSALYLCASSSQTGVDTEAFFGQGTRLTVV.

The CDR3 spells CASSLVDSRTVEAFF. The CDR3 DNA follows: TGTGCCAGCAGCTTGGTGGACAGTCGAACAGTTGAAGCTTTCTTT. The rearrangement uses TRBV5-6 and TRBJ1-1, with a weak D call TRBD1 (6 bases). This CDR3 is 15 amino acids long. V lost 0 bases and J lost 7, with 16 bases in between. The germline gives CDR1 SGHDT, CDR2 YYEEEE.

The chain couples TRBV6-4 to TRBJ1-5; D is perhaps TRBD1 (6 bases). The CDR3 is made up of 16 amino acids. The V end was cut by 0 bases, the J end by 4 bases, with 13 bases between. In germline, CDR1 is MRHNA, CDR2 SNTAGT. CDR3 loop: CASSDSREGTNQPQHF. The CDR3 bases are TGTGCCAGCAGTGACTCGCGGGAGGGGACAAATCAGCCCCAGCATTTT.

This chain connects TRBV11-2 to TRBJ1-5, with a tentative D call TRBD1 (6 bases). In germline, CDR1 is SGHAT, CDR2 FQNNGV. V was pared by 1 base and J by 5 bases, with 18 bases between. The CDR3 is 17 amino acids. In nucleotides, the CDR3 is TGTGCCAGCAGCTTAGCCCCCGGGTCAGGGGTGGATCAGCCCCAGCATTTT. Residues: CASSLAPGSGVDQPQHF.

The CDR3 here is CASSPRGSTDTQYF. The CDR3, as DNA: TGTGCCAGCAGCCCGAGGGGGAGCACAGATACGCAGTATTTT. V and J are TRBV2 and TRBJ2-3; perhaps TRBD1 as D (6 bases). Trimming pared 6 bases from V and 0 bases from J, leaving 10 bases between. There are 14 residues in the CDR3. From germline, CDR1 is SNHLY and CDR2 FYNNEI. The full variable domain, its missing parts supplied by reference TRBV2 and TRBJ2-3, is EPEVTQTPSHQVTQMGQEVILRCVPISNHLYFYWYRQILGQKVEFLVSFYNNEISEKSEIFDDQFSVERPDGSNFTLKIRSTKLEDSAMYFCASSPRGSTDTQYFGPGTRLTVL.

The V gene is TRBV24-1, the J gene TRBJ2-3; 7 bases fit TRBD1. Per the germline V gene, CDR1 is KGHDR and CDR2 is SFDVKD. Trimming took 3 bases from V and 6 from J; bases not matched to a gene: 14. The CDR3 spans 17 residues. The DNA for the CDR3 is TGTGCCACCAGTGATCCCCTCCGGGACAGCCATCCGGATACGCAGTATTTT. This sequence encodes CATSDPLRDSHPDTQYF.

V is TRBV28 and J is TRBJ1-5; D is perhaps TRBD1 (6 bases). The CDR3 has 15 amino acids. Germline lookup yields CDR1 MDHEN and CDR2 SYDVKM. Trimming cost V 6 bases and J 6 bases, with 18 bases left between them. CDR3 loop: CASSPFTGNGQPQHF. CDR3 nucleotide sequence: TGTGCCAGCAGCCCATTCACAGGGAACGGTCAGCCCCAGCATTTT.

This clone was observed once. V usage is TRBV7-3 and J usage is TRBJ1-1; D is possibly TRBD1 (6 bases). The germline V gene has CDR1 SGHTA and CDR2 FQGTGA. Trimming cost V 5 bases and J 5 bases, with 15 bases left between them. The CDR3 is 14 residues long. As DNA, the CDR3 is TGTGCCAGCAGCATGTCCAGGGGAAAGACTGAAGCTTTCTTT. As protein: CASSMSRGKTEAFF.

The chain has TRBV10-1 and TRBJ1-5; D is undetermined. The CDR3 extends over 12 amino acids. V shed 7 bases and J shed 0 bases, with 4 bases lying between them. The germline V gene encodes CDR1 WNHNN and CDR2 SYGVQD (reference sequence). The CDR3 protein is CASTNSNQPQHF. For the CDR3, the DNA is TGCGCCAGCACAAATAGCAATCAGCCCCAGCATTTT.